Following are 32 T cell receptor beta chains from one sample sequenced in a study of Ad26.COV2.S vaccination and SARS-CoV-2 variants. Treatment specified: 15 to 20 received Ad26.COV2.S at low or high dose, single or two shots; several received placebo; per-sample allocation not given. The investigators took samples on day 63 after the first vaccine or placebo injection. The method was immunoSEQ multiplex PCR; TCRdb's version includes in-frame clones alone and lacks a portion of them. The sample has hundreds of thousands of clones, 80% to 90% seen once; the top ten hold around 3.7%. Here the sequenced sample was peripheral blood, taken in a trial of Ad26.COV2.S vaccine versus placebo. Receptors originate from a person between 18 and 65 years old who received the Ad26.COV2.S COVID-19 vaccine or a placebo.

J is TRBJ2-1 and V is TRBV5-6; no clear D gene. The germline V gene has CDR1 SGHDT and CDR2 YYEEEE. V shed 4 bases and J shed 0 bases, with 14 bases lying between them. The CDR3 totals 16 residues. CDR3 nucleotide sequence: TGTGCCAGCAGCCTGGTGAGTTGGGTCTCCTACAATGAGCAGTTCTTC. Its translation is CASSLVSWVSYNEQFF.

The genes are TRBV4-2 and TRBJ1-6; 7 positions match TRBD1. The germline CDR1 and CDR2 sequences are LGHNA and YNFKEQ. Losses at the gene ends were 0 bases for V and 7 bases for J; bases not matched to a gene: 12. The CDR3 totals 18 residues. The CDR3 DNA sequence: TGTGCCAGCAGCCAAGAACTAACAGGGGTGGGAGCCAATTCACCCCTCCACTTT. It yields the protein CASSQELTGVGANSPLHF.

The V call is TRBV19, the J call TRBJ1-2, with D uncertain. CDR3 length: 14 amino acids. Germline V gene data show CDR1 as LNHDA and CDR2 as SQIVND (reference sequence). Deletions cut 6 bases from V and 4 bases from J, with 15 bases between. CDR3 DNA sequence: TGTGCCAGTAGACCCCGGACCCCCAGCTATGGCTACACCTTC. This gives the protein CASRPRTPSYGYTF.

CDR3 nucleotides: TGCGCCAGCAGCCAAAACTCAGCGAAAGAGACCCAGTACTTC. Translation: CASSQNSAKETQYF. V is TRBV4-1 and J is TRBJ2-5; D gene uncertain. Germline assignment: CDR1 MGHRA and CDR2 YSYEKL. Trimming left V 2 bases short and J 3 bases short, with 10 bases between. The CDR3 loop spans 14 amino acids.

This chain links TRBV3-1 (or the pseudogene TRBV3-2) with TRBJ2-7; D is unresolved. V shed 1 base and J shed 3 bases, with 7 bases lying between them. The CDR3 has 13 amino acids. The V gene's germline CDR1 is LGHDT and CDR2 YNNKEL (reference sequence). CDR3 DNA sequence: TGTGCCAGCAGCCAAGGGCGCGTCTACGAGCAGTACTTC. It translates to CASSQGRVYEQYF.

The gene calls are TRBV12-3 or TRBV12-4 and TRBJ2-7, with 7 bases identical to TRBD2. J lost 3 bases, V lost 6 bases, and 5 bases had no gene match. This CDR3 spans 13 amino acids. CDR3 region: CASSGSGDYEQYF. The DNA for the CDR3 is TGTGCCAGCAGCGGAAGCGGGGACTACGAGCAGTACTTC.

The rearrangement uses TRBV6-5 and TRBJ2-2; D remains unclear. Germline lookup yields CDR1 MNHEY and CDR2 SVGAGI. V lost 5 bases and J 2 bases, leaving 3 bases between the germline ends. The CDR3 extends over 12 amino acids. The CDR3 protein is CASSLNTGELFF. Written as DNA, the CDR3 is TGTGCCAGCAGTCTAAACACCGGGGAGCTGTTTTTT.

The chain combines TRBV30 with TRBJ1-1; weak D call: TRBD1 (5 bases). Germline CDR1 GTSNPN, CDR2 SVGIG (reference sequence). Trimming cost V 1 base and J 4 bases, with 10 bases left between them. The CDR3 contains 13 residues. In DNA form, the CDR3 reads TGTGCCTGGAGTGGCTCCGGGGGCACTGAAGCTTTCTTT. Translated: CAWSGSGGTEAFF.

J is TRBJ2-5 and V is TRBV5-6, with D possibly being TRBD2 (6 bases). The CDR3 spans 15 residues. V was cut by 2 bases and J by 4 bases, with 15 bases left in between. Germline loops: CDR1 SGHDT, CDR2 YYEEEE. The CDR3 loop is CASSFPGDFGETQYF. The CDR3 bases are TGTGCCAGCAGCTTTCCGGGGGACTTTGGAGAGACCCAGTACTTC.

The chain employs TRBV7-3 and TRBJ2-2; 7 nucleotides align to TRBD2. Trimming at V came to 1 base and at J to 3 bases, leaving 2 bases not matched to a gene. CDR1 and CDR2 (germline): SGHTA, FQGTGA. This CDR3 has 15 residues. CDR3 DNA: TGTGCCAGCAGCTTAAGCGGGGGAGACACCGGGGAGCTGTTTTTT. Translating gives CASSLSGGDTGELFF.

V usage is TRBV7-3 and J usage is TRBJ1-1; the match to TRBD1 covers 8 bases. Germline assignment: CDR1 SGHTA and CDR2 FQGTGA. The CDR3 length is 14 residues. V shed 3 bases, J shed 1 base, and the junction held 1 base outside the gene matches. DNA of the CDR3: TGTGCCAGCAGCTTCCAGGGGGCGAACACTGAAGCTTTCTTT. It encodes CASSFQGANTEAFF.

V and J are TRBV6-2 or TRBV6-3 and TRBJ1-1; 9 bases map to TRBD1. V dropped 5 bases and J dropped 0; count of bases not matched to a gene: 7. Germline assignment: CDR1 MNHEY and CDR2 SVGEGT. The CDR3 spans 16 residues. The CDR3 DNA reads as TGTGCCAGCAGTCCACACAGGGGGCGGGTGAACACTGAAGCTTTCTTT. Translating it yields CASSPHRGRVNTEAFF.

This clone was recorded only once. This rearrangement joins TRBV14 to TRBJ1-6; the D is unclear. The CDR3 length is 14 residues. The germline gives CDR1 SGHDN, CDR2 FVKESK. Trimming removed 3 bases at V and 3 bases at J, with 6 bases between. The CDR3 sequence is CASSQGSYNSPLHF. Here the CDR3 DNA reads TGTGCCAGCAGCCAGGGGAGCTATAATTCACCCCTCCACTTT.

This clone was counted between two and nine times. Written as DNA, the CDR3 is TGTGCCAGCAGGAACAAGAATTCACCCCTCCACTTT. Translation gives CASRNKNSPLHF. The gene calls are TRBV12-3 or TRBV12-4 and TRBJ1-6; no reliable D call. The CDR3 is 12 amino acids. V was clipped by 6 bases and J by 7 bases, with 7 bases between them.

This clone was seen only a few times. The rearrangement uses TRBV7-6 and TRBJ2-3; 11 bases map to TRBD2. With 3 bases clipped from V and 0 bases from J, the junction kept 5 bases outside the gene matches. Germline-derived CDR1 and CDR2 are SGHVS and FNYEAQ. The CDR3 covers 17 residues. The CDR3 DNA reads TGTGCCAGCAGCTTTGGGACTAGCGGAGCGAGCACAGATACGCAGTATTTT. Translation gives CASSFGTSGASTDTQYF.

This chain links TRBV4-2 with TRBJ1-2, with D uncertain. Trimming cost V 0 bases and J 7 bases, with 9 bases left between them. CDR1 and CDR2 from the germline V gene are LGHNA and YNFKEQ. The CDR3 runs to 13 residues. The DNA of the CDR3 is TGTGCCAGCAGCCAAGAGGTCCGGGGTGGCTACACCTTC. This sequence encodes CASSQEVRGGYTF.

The chain uses TRBV19 and TRBJ2-7; D is uncertain. Per germline, CDR1 LNHDA and CDR2 SQIVND (reference sequence). CDR3 size: 14 residues. Trimming pared 9 bases from V and 0 bases from J, leaving 15 bases between. The CDR3, as DNA: TGTGCCAGCGCACCCGGGCCGAGCTCCTACGAGCAGTACTTC. Protein product: CASAPGPSSYEQYF.

The genes are TRBV9 and TRBJ2-2; D may be TRBD1 or TRBD2 (6 bases each). Germline-derived CDR1 and CDR2 are SGDLS and YYNGEE. This CDR3 has 16 residues. V was trimmed by 0 bases and J by 3 bases, leaving 12 bases between them. The CDR3 loop is CASSVARGPHTGELFF. The CDR3 DNA follows: TGTGCCAGCAGCGTAGCCCGGGGGCCCCACACCGGGGAGCTGTTTTTT. Drawing the rest from reference TRBV9 and TRBJ2-2, the complete variable domain is DSGVTQTPKHLITATGQRVTLRCSPRSGDLSVYWYQQSLDQGLQFLIQYYNGEERAKGNILERFSAQQFPDLHSELNLSSLELGDSALYFCASSVARGPHTGELFFGEGSRLTVL.

V is TRBV2 and J is TRBJ1-1; 7 nucleotides match TRBD1. With V trimmed by 5 bases and J by 7 bases, 7 bases remained unmatched. There are 13 residues in the CDR3. Germline CDR1 and CDR2: SNHLY and FYNNEI. The CDR3, as DNA: TGTGCCAGCAGTCGACAGGGAAGGGGTGAAGCTTTCTTT. This translates into CASSRQGRGEAFF.

The V call is TRBV7-2, the J call TRBJ2-2, with TRBD2 as a possible D gene (5 bases). This CDR3 has 14 amino acids. Per germline, CDR1 SGHTA and CDR2 FQGNSA. The ends were cut back, 0 bases at V and 5 bases at J, with 7 bases in the middle. CDR3 sequence: CASSLAGRTGELFF. For the CDR3, the DNA is TGTGCCAGCAGCTTAGCAGGGAGAACCGGGGAGCTGTTTTTT.

The chain employs TRBV4-2 and TRBJ2-6; no clear D gene. Germline-derived CDR1 and CDR2 are LGHNA and YNFKEQ. The CDR3 runs 14 residues. With 4 bases removed from V and 1 base from J, the gap between germline ends came to 5 bases. CDR3 nucleotide sequence: TGTGCCAGCAGCCCAGGTTCTGGGGCCAACGTCCTGACTTTC. It codes for CASSPGSGANVLTF.

The chain uses TRBV6-5 and TRBJ1-5; D not certain. From germline, CDR1 is MNHEY and CDR2 SVGAGI. The CDR3 has 14 amino acids. V was shortened by 6 bases and J by 1 base, with 10 bases between the two germline ends. The CDR3: CASSTAKSNQPQHF. Written as DNA, the CDR3 is TGTGCCAGCAGCACAGCAAAGAGCAATCAGCCCCAGCATTTT.

This chain joins TRBV6-5 and TRBJ2-7, with D unresolved. CDR1 MNHEY and CDR2 SVGAGI come from the germline V gene. The CDR3 contains 14 residues. The germline V and J ends were trimmed by 6 bases and 3 bases, with 15 bases remaining between them. CDR3 in DNA: TGTGCCAGCAGCCGCGTTGGGCCAAACTACGAGCAGTACTTC. Translated, it gives CASSRVGPNYEQYF.

The chain employs TRBV7-8 and TRBJ2-2, with a weak D call TRBD1 (5 bases). The CDR3 has 17 amino acids. Germline CDR1 is SGHVS and CDR2 is FQNEAQ. The V end was cut by 5 bases, the J end by 4 bases, with 20 bases between. The CDR3: CASSGRLPTAITGELFF. The CDR3, as DNA: TGTGCCAGCAGCGGCCGGCTTCCGACAGCTATCACCGGGGAGCTGTTTTTT.

The V call is TRBV4-1, the J call TRBJ2-7, with no clear D. Trimming removed 2 bases at V and 4 bases at J, with 12 bases between. Germline-derived CDR1 and CDR2 are MGHRA and YSYEKL. The CDR3 contains 14 residues. The CDR3 DNA reads TGCGCCAGCAGCCAACCACACCAGGAATACGAGCAGTACTTC. The encoded protein is CASSQPHQEYEQYF.

The V gene is TRBV10-3, the J gene TRBJ1-1; D gene unclear. V lost 6 bases and J 0 bases, leaving 8 bases between the germline ends. Per the germline V gene, CDR1 is ENHRY and CDR2 is SYGVKD. This CDR3 is 13 amino acids long. The CDR3 is CAIRGGMNTEAFF. CDR3 DNA: TGTGCCATCAGGGGAGGGATGAACACTGAAGCTTTCTTT.

A word on this clone: Other DNA sequences in the same sample also yield this CDR3. The chain recombines TRBV24-1 with TRBJ2-1; unclear D gene. V was cut by 4 bases and J by 6 bases, with 3 bases left in between. This CDR3 contains 11 residues. Germline CDR1 reads KGHDR; CDR2 reads SFDVKD. CDR3 sequence reads: CATSDLNEQFF. CDR3 nucleotides: TGTGCCACCAGTGACCTCAATGAGCAGTTCTTC.

Only a few counts were recorded for this clone. The gene calls are TRBV7-6 and TRBJ2-1, with 12 nucleotides matching TRBD1. Germline CDR1 SGHVS, CDR2 FNYEAQ. The junction had 7 bases not matched to a gene; V was cut back by 5 bases and J by 8 bases. This CDR3 is 15 amino acids long. The CDR3 sequence: CASSPGTGGLDEQFF. The CDR3 region has the DNA TGTGCCAGCAGCCCGGGGACAGGGGGCCTAGATGAGCAGTTCTTC. Full variable domain (remainder filled in from reference TRBV7-6 and TRBJ2-1): GAGVSQSPRYKVTKRGQDVALRCDPISGHVSLYWYRQALGQGPEFLTYFNYEAQQDKSGLPNDRFSAERPEGSISTLTIQRTEQRDSAMYRCASSPGTGGLDEQFFGPGTRLTVL.

The chain recombines TRBV7-2 with TRBJ2-3, with D tentatively TRBD1 or TRBD2 (5 bases each). From germline, CDR1 is SGHTA and CDR2 FQGNSA. The CDR3 consists of 16 residues. V lost 5 bases to trimming and J lost 2 bases, with 17 bases between them. CDR3 loop: CASSPRGRGVTDTQYF. DNA for the CDR3: TGTGCCAGCAGCCCGAGGGGCCGAGGGGTCACAGATACGCAGTATTTT.

The J gene is TRBJ1-3, the V gene TRBV6-2 or TRBV6-3; D not certain. Germline CDR1 is MNHEY and CDR2 is SVGEGT. The CDR3 length is 15 residues. Trimming pared 5 bases from V and 0 bases from J, leaving 11 bases between. The DNA for the CDR3 is TGTGCCAGCAGTGGCAGGCTATACTCTGGAAACACCATATATTTT. Translating gives CASSGRLYSGNTIYF.

The chain combines TRBV12-3 or TRBV12-4 with TRBJ1-4; D unclear. Trimming removed 6 bases from V and 6 bases from J, with 8 bases in between. The length of the CDR3 is 12 residues. The CDR3 reads CASSSDDEKLFF. CDR3 sequence (DNA): TGTGCCAGCAGCTCCGACGATGAAAAACTGTTTTTT.

The V gene is TRBV3-1 (or the pseudogene TRBV3-2), the J gene TRBJ2-5, with a weak D call TRBD2 (6 bases). From germline, CDR1 is LGHDT and CDR2 YNNKEL (reference sequence). The CDR3 loop spans 14 amino acids. Trimming took 0 bases from V and 5 from J, leaving 10 bases between them. The CDR3 DNA sequence: TGTGCCAGCAGCCAAGATTTCGCGGGGGAGACCCAGTACTTC. It translates to CASSQDFAGETQYF.